This TCR beta chain stems from a study of long-term antiretroviral therapy in people with HIV (dated by TCRdb to between 2021 and 2024). Regarding the complete study: The earliest samples were collected about a decade before the 2015 WHO recommendation for immediate ART, when ART was typically delayed until CD4 counts fell. A retrospective serial study tested whether changes in peripheral blood TRB repertoire composition and diversity were associated with ART initiation and durable HIV suppression. No cross-contamination during QIAcube processing was seen in test extractions of a monoclonal T-cell line run alongside 33 polyclonal samples. From fewer than 35 adults with confirmed HIV infection, the cohort provided approximately 190 cryopreserved PBMC samples, gathered serially across a mean of about six years (range 1-12). Among the approximately 27 participants with HIV, around ten were female.

To be included, a participant needed at least one PBMC sample from before ART initiation plus at least two post-ART samples. All participants with HIV were treated in the United States of America. Cryopreserved samples of about 0.95-10 million PBMC were thawed and washed before DNA extraction. At the time of the earliest PBMC sample, participants with HIV were aged between roughly 20 and 55 years. Per participant, PBMC samples came from 1-4 timepoints prior to ART initiation and 2-8 timepoints following ART initiation, for a median of 7 samples. For every participant, serial HIV viral load, CD4+ T-cell count, ART history and demographic data were obtained. Using a Qiagen kit on a QIAcube, genomic DNA was extracted from unsorted PBMC, with samples processed in batches of 12. The immunoSEQ hsTCRB v3.0 assay was used at survey level resolution to sequence the TRB variable region. The targeted TRB sequencing depth was roughly 35,000-50,000 T-cell genomes per sample. Pooled TRB libraries were sequenced on an Illumina MiSeq with a v3 150-cycle kit. In the paper's pipeline: Analysis of repertoires was carried out in R inside a reproducible Nextflow workflow spanning QC, data transformation and analysis. LymphoSeq2, an R package for exploring AIRR-Seq data, was used to implement custom analyses. Several samples that produced fewer than 5000 total TRB sequences were removed, so 150 to 200 HIV repertoires were analyzed. Among the 170 to 200 HIV repertoires that were kept, roughly 59 were collected before ART initiation and more than 120 were collected after ART initiation. Each repertoire was downsampled to 5000 TRB nucleotide sequences, and summary statistics were averaged across 100 downsampling iterations. TRB sequences were retained for analysis only if CDR3 regions of at least seven amino acids were present. A Shannon entropy-derived clonality score and the Gini coefficient were used to measure diversity. In the repertoire networks, any two of the top 5000 CDR3 amino acid sequences were connected whenever the two sequences differed by an edit distance of one. GLIPH2 predicted antigen specificity groups and MHC restriction for TRB CDR3 amino acid sequences. To flag known associations with CMV, EBV, HIV or tissue antigens, CDR3 amino acid sequences were compared against VDJdb and McPAS-TCR. Pre-ART, post-ART and control groups were compared with Wilcoxon signed-rank tests and Holm-Bonferroni correction. TCRdb carries this immuneACCESS record with in-frame sequences only. Its versions omit some clonotypes, under half of them owing to an unresolved V gene in the studies checked, with the rest unexplained. D and trimming were read from the DNA, whereas the V and J calls and clone size are those reported in that table. For this sample the table gives about 28,000 clones, of which 90% to 95% were detected only once. Approximately 8.2% of the sample comes from the top ten.

Including the terminal cysteine and phenylalanine, the CDR3 comprises 12 residues. The only DNA kept is the CDR3, 36 bases in frame from the first base. CDR1 and CDR2, per the germline V gene, are SNHLY and FYNNEI. Broader findings and caveats from the paper: CDR3 length ranges in HIV repertoires were narrower than in controls, and network structure suggested an antigen-experienced repertoire with only a slight naive shift after ART. The samples span the years 2004 to 2017, and the ART regimens used at that time may not be as effective as current regimens. A significant increase in TRB diversity was found to be associated with ART initiation, although TRB diversity was observed to remain significantly below that of transplant donor controls even after long-term ART. Because pre-ART samples had limited cell numbers, profiling was done on unsorted PBMC rather than on sorted CD4+ and CD8+ T cells. Inferences about post-ART repertoire changes are limited because no data were available on ART adherence, viral resistance or therapy changes. Limited PBMC availability meant only the TCR beta chain was sequenced, without alpha chain pairing. At every time point, the repertoire was dominated by expanded TRB clones first identified before ART initiation, although this dominance fluctuated and, in many PLHIV, declined after ART.

Note on this clone: It lacks a known antigen. The sample holds no much larger clone one base away, and base qualities are not on file.

Sample: unsorted PBMCs, taken 6 to 6.5 years after starting antiretroviral therapy. The sequence joins TRBV2 to TRBJ1-4; the D segment could be TRBD1, given 5 matching bases. This TCR came from a man aged 30 to 39 with HIV. The DNA sequence is TGTGCGGGGGGGGCAACTAATGAAAAACTGTTTTTT. Its protein is CAGGATNEKLFF.